This T cell receptor beta chain was captured in a study of T cell responses to AZD1222 COVID-19 vaccine. TCRdb's table, derived via immunoSEQ multiplex PCR, lists solely in-frame clones and lacks some. The sample has 85,000 to 90,000 clones; over 85% are singletons. Regarding the study as a whole: Close to half of all spike-specific TCRs reportedly target regions of the variants that are unmutated. Sampled repertoires all dated from after the peak T cell response. Clonal diversity may have been underestimated, and the donors were mostly white British, with more females than males.

Note on this clone: Its target is unknown.

The sequenced sample was peripheral blood, obtained on day 0 of AZD1222 vaccination. The receptor was derived from an adult in good health.

For the CDR3, the DNA is TGCAGCGTTTACGGAGGTCGCTACGAGCAGTACTTC. Residues: CSVYGGRYEQYF. V gene TRBV29-1 combines with J gene TRBJ2-7; TRBD2 might be the D (5 bases). Per the germline V gene, CDR1 is SQVTM and CDR2 is ANQGSEA. V was trimmed by 5 bases and J by 3 bases, leaving 11 bases between them. The CDR3 is 12 residues long.